The clone carrying this T cell receptor (beta chain) was recorded a few times. The data belong to a study of blood T cells in healthy people across ages. The draw of peripheral blood yielded roughly 10 milliliters from each donor. PCR was performed a second time for roughly 7 to 12 cycles using a sample-barcoded 5' primer and a J-beta primer mix. TCRdb itself ran the 5' RACE reads through MiXCR, one entry per CDR3 protein. The table includes about 680,000 distinct CDR3 sequences, roughly 49% detected once. The CDR3 is made up of 11 amino acids. Germline V CDR1 and CDR2: MDHEN, SYDVKM. Sequences were obtained from blood. The gene calls are TRBV28 and TRBJ2-4; D unclear. The J call may be faulty, since TRBJ2-7 better matches the DNA end. This TCR was recovered from a woman in her sixties in good health. The CDR3 DNA is TGTGCCAGCGTGTCCCCCTACGAGCAGTACTTC. Amino acids: CASVSPYEQYF.